A single sample gave rise to the 2 T cell receptor beta chains below, sequenced in a study of cytotoxic CD8 clonotypes in ibrutinib-treated CLL. TCRdb's copy holds only in-frame clones and misses some; the assay was immunoSEQ multiplex PCR. The sample contains about 160,000 clones, approximately 80% of which appear only once. Sequencing was performed on PBMCs, taken after 12 months of ibrutinib treatment. The receptors originated from a human donor with chronic lymphocytic leukemia.

V is TRBV6-1 and J is TRBJ2-5; no firm D call. V shed 9 bases and J shed 1 base, with 3 bases lying between them. From germline, CDR1 is MNHNS and CDR2 SASEGT. The CDR3 runs 10 residues. The CDR3 nucleotides are TGTGCCAGGGCCCAAGAGACCCAGTACTTC. This codes for CARAQETQYF.

This clone is a singleton in its sample. CDR3 sequence (DNA): TGTGCCAGCAGCTCAGGGCCCGGTAATTCACCCCTCCACTTT. It is translated as CASSSGPGNSPLHF. This chain links TRBV6-5 with TRBJ1-6, with D possibly matching TRBD1 (5 bases). Germline-derived CDR1 and CDR2 are MNHEY and SVGAGI. The CDR3 loop spans 14 amino acids. The germline V and J ends were trimmed by 6 bases and 6 bases, with 12 bases remaining between them.